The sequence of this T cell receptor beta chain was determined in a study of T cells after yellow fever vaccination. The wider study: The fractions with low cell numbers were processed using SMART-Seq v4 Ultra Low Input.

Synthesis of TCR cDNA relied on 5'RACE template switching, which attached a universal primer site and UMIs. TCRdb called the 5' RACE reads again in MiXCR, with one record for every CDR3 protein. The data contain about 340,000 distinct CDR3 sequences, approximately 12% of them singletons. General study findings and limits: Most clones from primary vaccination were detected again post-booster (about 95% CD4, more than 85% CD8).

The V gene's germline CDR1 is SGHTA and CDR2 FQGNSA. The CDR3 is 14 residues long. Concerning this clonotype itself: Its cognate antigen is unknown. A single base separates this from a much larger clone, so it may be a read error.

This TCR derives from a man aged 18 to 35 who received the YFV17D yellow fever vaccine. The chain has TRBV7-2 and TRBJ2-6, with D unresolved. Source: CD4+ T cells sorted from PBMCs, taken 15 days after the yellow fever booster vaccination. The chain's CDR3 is CSSSLLSGANVLTF. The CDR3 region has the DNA TGTTCCAGCAGCCTCCTCTCTGGGGCCAACGTCCTGACTTTC.